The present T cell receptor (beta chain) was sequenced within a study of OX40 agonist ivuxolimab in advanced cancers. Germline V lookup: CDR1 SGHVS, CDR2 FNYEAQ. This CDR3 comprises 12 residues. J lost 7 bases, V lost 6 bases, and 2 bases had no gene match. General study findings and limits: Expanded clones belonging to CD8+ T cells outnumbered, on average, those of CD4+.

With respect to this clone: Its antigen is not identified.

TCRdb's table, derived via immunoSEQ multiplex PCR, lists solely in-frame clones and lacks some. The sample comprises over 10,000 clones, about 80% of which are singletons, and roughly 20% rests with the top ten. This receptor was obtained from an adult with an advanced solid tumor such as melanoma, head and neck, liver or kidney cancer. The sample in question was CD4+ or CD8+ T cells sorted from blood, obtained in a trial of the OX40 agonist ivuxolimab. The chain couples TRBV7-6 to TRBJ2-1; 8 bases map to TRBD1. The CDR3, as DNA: TGTGCCAGCAGTGGACAGGGTAATGAGCAGTTCTTC. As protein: CASSGQGNEQFF.